This T cell receptor beta chain is from a study of blood T cell repertoires in COVID-19. Study as a whole: The United States, Italy and Spain provided the acute and convalescent COVID-19 samples.

Germline CDR1 is MNHEY and CDR2 is SVGEGT. This CDR3 spans 14 amino acids. V was cut by 6 bases and J by 4 bases, with 14 bases left in between. Per the study methods: Quantification of nucleated cells was approximated via reference gene primer amplification. Some clones are missing from TCRdb's copy, which holds only in-frame ones; the method was immunoSEQ multiplex PCR. The V and J calls and the clone size are those of that table, but D and trimming were determined from the DNA. Of about 100,000 clones listed, roughly 85% are singletons. The TCR originated in a human donor in a cohort sampled during active COVID-19. Sequencing was done on a sample of peripheral blood. This chain connects TRBV6-2 or TRBV6-3 to TRBJ2-3; D is undetermined. This chain's CDR3 is CASSLANEADTQYF. CDR3 in DNA: TGTGCCAGCAGCCTGGCCAATGAAGCAGATACGCAGTATTTT.